These 17 T cell receptor beta chains came from one sample sequenced in a study of cytomegalovirus exposure and HLA in healthy donors. This PCR relied on a set of 60 Vbeta primers and 13 Jbeta primers. Generated by immunoSEQ multiplex PCR, the TCRdb table keeps only in-frame clones and is missing some. The sample yields under 200,000 clones, 70% to 85% seen once. What was sequenced was PBMCs. All receptors come from a man aged 25 to 45 in good health and CMV-seropositive.

This rearrangement joins TRBV28 to TRBJ1-5; no reliable D call. V was cut by 3 bases and J by 3 bases, with 3 bases left in between. Germline V gene data show CDR1 as MDHEN and CDR2 as SYDVKM. This CDR3 is built from 12 residues. CDR3 nucleotides: TGTGCCAGCAGTTTTAACAATCAGCCCCAGCATTTT. This translates into CASSFNNQPQHF. The entire variable domain, with the rest obtained from reference TRBV28 and TRBJ1-5, is as follows: DVKVTQSSRYLVKRTGEKVFLECVQDMDHENMFWYRQDPGLGLRLIYFSYDVKMKEKGDIPEGYSVSREKKERFSLILESASTNQTSMYLCASSFNNQPQHFGDGTRLSIL.

The chain uses TRBV27 and TRBJ2-7; TRBD2 agrees at 7 bases. The germline V gene encodes CDR1 MNHEY and CDR2 SMNVEV (reference sequence). The length of the CDR3 is 14 residues. V trimming: 4 bases; J trimming: 3 bases; junction bases outside the gene matches: 6. The chain's CDR3 is CASSSGAGNYEQYF. CDR3 nucleotide sequence: TGTGCCAGCAGTTCGGGAGCGGGGAACTACGAGCAGTACTTC.

This clone was observed a few times. The chain has TRBV18 and TRBJ2-3; tentatively, D is TRBD2 (6 bases). The CDR3 contains 15 residues. Germline CDR1 is KGHSH and CDR2 is LQKENI. V lost 3 bases to trimming and J lost 4 bases, with 14 bases between them. The CDR3 region has the DNA TGTGCCAGCTCACCCCCAGGGTGGGGGGCAGATACGCAGTATTTT. This codes for CASSPPGWGADTQYF.

This clone was seen just once. V and J are TRBV19 and TRBJ2-7; TRBD1 is a possible D gene (6 bases). This CDR3 region has 15 residues. Trimming removed 0 bases from V and 3 bases from J, with 12 bases in between. In germline, CDR1 is LNHDA, CDR2 SQIVND (reference sequence). CDR3 bases: TGTGCCAGTAGTATAGACCCAACAGGGATCTACGAGCAGTACTTC. This codes for CASSIDPTGIYEQYF.

The V gene is TRBV7-3, the J gene TRBJ2-2; TRBD2 aligns across 11 bases. The CDR3 contains 14 residues. V lost 4 bases, J lost 6 bases, and 1 base stayed unmatched. Germline CDR1 and CDR2: SGHTA and FQGTGA. This chain's CDR3 is CASSYSGGAGELFF. CDR3 nucleotides: TGTGCCAGCAGCTATAGCGGGGGGGCCGGGGAGCTGTTTTTT.

There are a few counts of this clone. The rearrangement uses TRBV6-1 and TRBJ2-7; perhaps TRBD2 as D (5 bases). V was shortened by 5 bases and J by 2 bases, with 7 bases between the two germline ends. Per the germline V gene, CDR1 is MNHNS and CDR2 is SASEGT. This CDR3 has 12 residues. The CDR3 is CASSTGTYEQYF. The CDR3 bases are TGTGCCAGCAGTACGGGAACCTACGAGCAGTACTTC.

V is TRBV7-3 and J is TRBJ2-1; a weak D match, TRBD1 (7 bases). CDR1 and CDR2 from the germline V gene are SGHTA and FQGTGA. Trimming removed 4 bases from V and 2 bases from J, with 12 bases in between. The CDR3 spans 15 residues. The CDR3 here is CASSSRDSPYNEQFF. The DNA for the CDR3 is TGTGCCAGCAGCTCGCGGGACAGCCCCTACAATGAGCAGTTCTTC. Complete variable domain (other parts from reference TRBV7-3 and TRBJ2-1): GAGVSQTPSNKVTEKGKYVELRCDPISGHTALYWYRQSLGQGPEFLIYFQGTGAADDSGLPNDRFFAVRPEGSVSTLKIQRTERGDSAVYLCASSSRDSPYNEQFFGPGTRLTVL.

The rearrangement joins TRBV28 to TRBJ1-1; D is perhaps TRBD1 (5 bases). The CDR3 contains 13 residues. With 6 bases removed from V and 3 bases from J, the gap between germline ends came to 11 bases. Germline lookup yields CDR1 MDHEN and CDR2 SYDVKM. The CDR3 sequence is CASRGGLDTEAFF. CDR3 in DNA: TGTGCCAGCAGGGGGGGGTTAGACACTGAAGCTTTCTTT.

This chain uses TRBV5-4 with TRBJ2-7; 9 nucleotides match TRBD1. The CDR3 is 13 amino acids. The V gene end was trimmed by 4 bases and the J gene end by 4 bases; junction bases not matched to a gene: 3. Germline assignment: CDR1 SGHNT and CDR2 YYREEE (reference sequence). CDR3 residues: CASSEQGAYEQYF. CDR3 bases: TGTGCCAGCAGCGAACAGGGGGCATACGAGCAGTACTTC.

The chain is built from TRBV19 and TRBJ1-1, with D uncertain. Germline loops: CDR1 LNHDA, CDR2 SQIVND (reference sequence). The CDR3 has 13 residues. Trimming left V 5 bases short and J 2 bases short, with 9 bases between. This chain's CDR3 is CASSQRRNTEAFF. CDR3 nucleotide sequence: TGTGCCAGTAGTCAGCGGAGAAACACTGAAGCTTTCTTT.

The rearrangement links TRBV14 to TRBJ1-5; a possible D gene is TRBD1 (5 bases). The ends were cut back, 2 bases at V and 7 bases at J, with 9 bases in the middle. From germline, CDR1 is SGHDN and CDR2 FVKESK. The CDR3 runs to 13 residues. The CDR3 region is CASSQMQGQPQHF. The CDR3 DNA follows: TGTGCCAGCAGCCAAATGCAGGGACAGCCCCAGCATTTT.

The chain combines TRBV6-5 with TRBJ2-2, with 10 bases matching TRBD2. The V segment lost 2 bases and the J segment 6 bases; nucleotides outside the gene matches: 6. The CDR3 is made up of 16 amino acids. Germline CDR1 and CDR2: MNHEY and SVGAGI. This CDR3 reads CASSYAGLAVAGELFF. The CDR3 nucleotides read TGTGCCAGCAGTTACGCCGGACTAGCGGTTGCCGGGGAGCTGTTTTTT.

This clone was seen a few times. The chain is built from TRBV9 and TRBJ2-3; D may be TRBD2 (6 bases). This CDR3 has 15 amino acids. Germline lookup yields CDR1 SGDLS and CDR2 YYNGEE. V was clipped by 4 bases and J by 1 base, with 13 bases between them. CDR3: CASSTKDYRTDTQYF. The CDR3, as DNA: TGTGCCAGCAGCACGAAGGACTACCGCACAGATACGCAGTATTTT.

V gene TRBV4-3 combines with J gene TRBJ2-1; 7 bases are shared with TRBD1. This CDR3 has 13 amino acids. Germline V gene lookup returns CDR1 LGHNA and CDR2 YSLEER. V shed 10 bases, J shed 5 bases, and the junction held 8 bases outside the gene matches. CDR3 residues: CATADRANNEQFF. The CDR3 coding sequence is TGCGCCACCGCCGACAGGGCCAACAATGAGCAGTTCTTC.

The V call is TRBV6-1, the J call TRBJ2-5; D is unresolved. The tail of the sequence fits TRBJ2-7 better, so the J call may be wrong. From germline, CDR1 is MNHNS and CDR2 SASEGT. This CDR3 has 15 amino acids. The CDR3 loop reads CASSEVPVPSYEQYF. In DNA, the CDR3 is TGTGCCAGCAGTGAAGTCCCCGTGCCCTCCTACGAGCAGTACTTC.

The chain combines TRBV29-1 with TRBJ2-4; 8 bases fit TRBD2. J lost 1 base, V lost 7 bases, and 9 bases had no gene match. Germline V lookup: CDR1 SQVTM, CDR2 ANQGSEA. The CDR3 loop spans 15 amino acids. The CDR3: CSDLQPSGAKNIQYF. Here the CDR3 DNA reads TGCAGCGACCTACAGCCTAGCGGGGCCAAAAACATTCAGTACTTC.

The chain combines TRBV28 with TRBJ2-1; 7 bases agree with TRBD1. In germline, CDR1 is MDHEN, CDR2 SYDVKM. V was pared by 3 bases and J by 7 bases, with 12 bases of the junction left unmatched. The CDR3 runs 16 residues. As DNA, the CDR3 is TGTGCCAGCAGTTTCTCCGGGACAGCGATGGGTAATGAGCAGTTCTTC. Its protein is CASSFSGTAMGNEQFF.